This passage covers 30 T cell receptor beta chains from one sample sequenced in a study of shared clonotypes between healthy human individuals. Assay used: immunoSEQ multiplex PCR; TCRdb lists only in-frame clones, some missing. The sample consists of roughly 650,000 clones, around 97% of them appearing once. Specimen: naive CD4+ T cells sorted from blood. The subset here: CD45RA+ positively selected. The source of these receptors is a woman aged 25 to 45 in good health.

The J gene is TRBJ1-1, the V gene TRBV9; 7 bases line up with TRBD1. The junction had 12 bases not matched to a gene; V was cut back by 3 bases and J by 7 bases. Germline V gene lookup returns CDR1 SGDLS and CDR2 YYNGEE. This CDR3 comprises 15 residues. The CDR3 reads CASSAPETGVVEAFF. CDR3 in DNA: TGTGCCAGCAGCGCGCCGGAAACAGGGGTGGTTGAAGCTTTCTTT.

This clone was recorded once. V gene TRBV19 combines with J gene TRBJ2-2; 8 bases are a match to TRBD2. The V and J ends lost 3 bases and 0 bases, in that order; junction bases with no gene match: 3. Germline CDR1 and CDR2: LNHDA and SQIVND (reference sequence). The CDR3 is made up of 16 amino acids. CDR3 amino acids: CASSIELAANTGELFF. CDR3 bases: TGTGCCAGTAGTATTGAACTAGCGGCGAACACCGGGGAGCTGTTTTTT.

CDR3 nucleotide sequence: TGTGCCAGCAGTGAAAGGCCCGGGACAGACATAACCGGGGAGCTGTTTTTT. It encodes CASSERPGTDITGELFF. The V gene is TRBV25-1, the J gene TRBJ2-2, with 7 bases that match TRBD1. The germline CDR1 and CDR2 sequences are MGHDK and SYGVNS. The trim removed 2 bases at V and 5 bases at J, leaving 11 bases unmatched. The CDR3 totals 17 residues.

The genes are TRBV4-1 and TRBJ1-3; D not certain. The CDR3 loop spans 16 amino acids. The V and J ends lost 1 base and 0 bases respectively, with 10 bases between them. Germline lookup yields CDR1 MGHRA and CDR2 YSYEKL. Written as DNA, the CDR3 is TGCGCCAGCAGCCAAGTAGGTCGCAGCTCTGGAAACACCATATATTTT. This gives the protein CASSQVGRSSGNTIYF.

As to this clone: This likely comes from a read error, as the CDR3 has no conserved phenylalanine or tryptophan at its end. This chain connects TRBV29-1 to TRBJ1-4, with D perhaps TRBD1 (5 bases). Germline V lookup: CDR1 SQVTM, CDR2 ANQGSEA. V lost 1 base, J lost 3 bases, and 6 bases lay in between. This CDR3 is 13 amino acids long. CDR3 bases: TGCAGCGTTGAAGGACAGCCTAATGAAAAACTGTTTGTT. It encodes CSVEGQPNEKLFV.

J is TRBJ2-5 and V is TRBV7-9; D not certain. V lost 0 bases and J lost 9, with 8 bases in between. Germline CDR1 reads SEHNR; CDR2 reads FQNEAQ (reference sequence). The CDR3 spans 12 residues. The CDR3 DNA reads as TGTGCCAGCAGCTTAGCGGCCCGGGCCCAGTACTTC. Its translation is CASSLAARAQYF.

This chain joins TRBV28 and TRBJ1-5; D is ambiguous. CDR3 length: 13 amino acids. V was clipped by 0 bases and J by 5 bases, with 5 bases between them. The germline V gene encodes CDR1 MDHEN and CDR2 SYDVKM. As DNA, the CDR3 is TGTGCCAGCAGTTTATGGAGTGATCAGCCCCAGCATTTT. This encodes CASSLWSDQPQHF.

V is TRBV28 and J is TRBJ2-4; 8 bases are shared with TRBD1. The CDR3 extends over 12 amino acids. Germline loops: CDR1 MDHEN, CDR2 SYDVKM. With 5 bases clipped from V and 6 bases from J, the junction kept 0 bases outside the gene matches. CDR3 residues: CASSDRGNIQYF. DNA of the CDR3: TGTGCCAGCAGTGACAGGGGAAACATTCAGTACTTC.

CDR3 in amino acids: CAWSPLAAGHSPLHF. In DNA form, the CDR3 reads TGTGCCTGGAGCCCCCTGGCAGCGGGACATTCACCCCTCCACTTT. The J gene is TRBJ1-6, the V gene TRBV30, with D perhaps matching TRBD1 (5 bases). The germline V gene encodes CDR1 GTSNPN and CDR2 SVGIG (reference sequence). The CDR3 runs to 15 residues. The V end lost 3 bases, the J end lost 8 bases, and 17 bases lay between the germline ends. Drawing the rest from reference TRBV30 and TRBJ1-6, the complete variable domain is SQTIHQWPATLVQPVGSPLSLECTVEGTSNPNLYWYRQAAGRGLQLLFYSVGIGQISSEVPQNLSASRPQDRQFILSSKKLLLSDSGFYLCAWSPLAAGHSPLHFGNGTRLTVT.

This clone came up a few times. The V and J genes are TRBV7-9 and TRBJ2-7; TRBD1 is a possible D gene (5 bases). V lost 3 bases, J lost 3 bases, and 6 bases lay in between. The CDR3 is made up of 12 amino acids. Germline values: CDR1 SEHNR, CDR2 FQNEAQ (reference sequence). CDR3 DNA: TGTGCCAGCAGCTTCGGACACTACGAGCAGTACTTC. Translated, it gives CASSFGHYEQYF.

This rearrangement joins TRBV4-1 to TRBJ2-2; D gene uncertain. CDR1 and CDR2 (germline): MGHRA, YSYEKL. V dropped 4 bases and J dropped 1 base, with 13 bases sitting between them. This CDR3 has 16 residues. The CDR3 region has the DNA TGCGCCAGCAGCCTACTGCGGAAATTGAACACCGGGGAGCTGTTTTTT. This gives the protein CASSLLRKLNTGELFF.

Only one count was recorded for this clone. The rearrangement joins TRBV2 to TRBJ2-2; D might be TRBD1 or TRBD2, each matching 5 bases. Per the germline V gene, CDR1 is SNHLY and CDR2 is FYNNEI. The CDR3 totals 15 residues. V lost 1 base to trimming and J lost 4 bases, with 10 bases between them. CDR3 DNA sequence: TGTGCCAGCAGTGAAGGGGGCGCGGGCACCGGGGAGCTGTTTTTT. Its protein is CASSEGGAGTGELFF. The full variable domain, with the rest looked up from reference TRBV2 and TRBJ2-2, is EPEVTQTPSHQVTQMGQEVILRCVPISNHLYFYWYRQILGQKVEFLVSFYNNEISEKSEIFDDQFSVERPDGSNFTLKIRSTKLEDSAMYFCASSEGGAGTGELFFGEGSRLTVL.

The chain recombines TRBV6-5 with TRBJ2-7; D may be TRBD1 or TRBD2 (6 bases each). CDR3 size: 16 residues. V lost 0 bases, J lost 4 bases, and 16 bases lay in between. Germline V gene data show CDR1 as MNHEY and CDR2 as SVGAGI. For the CDR3, the DNA is TGTGCCAGCAGTTACTCGGTCCTACGGGGGCATTACGAGCAGTACTTC. This sequence encodes CASSYSVLRGHYEQYF.

The chain employs TRBV7-8 and TRBJ2-3, with no clear D. The V end was cut by 2 bases, the J end by 1 base, with 10 bases between. Germline V gives CDR1 SGHVS, CDR2 FQNEAQ. The CDR3 has 15 amino acids. The CDR3, as DNA: TGTGCCAGCAGCTTATTCAGGATAGGCACAGATACGCAGTATTTT. Translated, it gives CASSLFRIGTDTQYF.

The gene calls are TRBV5-1 and TRBJ2-3; a weak D match, TRBD1 (6 bases). The V and J ends lost 5 bases and 4 bases respectively, with 14 bases between them. Per the germline V gene, CDR1 is SGHRS and CDR2 is YFSETQ. The CDR3 loop spans 14 amino acids. The CDR3 DNA follows: TGCGCCAGCAGTCGCGAACAGGGAGCAGATACGCAGTATTTT. It yields the protein CASSREQGADTQYF.

The rearrangement links TRBV2 to TRBJ2-7; 8 nucleotides align to TRBD2. Germline CDR1 reads SNHLY; CDR2 reads FYNNEI. J lost 3 bases, V lost 3 bases, and 4 bases had no gene match. The CDR3 spans 14 residues. CDR3 bases: TGTGCCAGCAGTGACGGACTAGCCGTCTACGAGCAGTACTTC. Amino acids: CASSDGLAVYEQYF.

J is TRBJ1-1 and V is TRBV4-1, with no clear D. From germline, CDR1 is MGHRA and CDR2 YSYEKL. The length of the CDR3 is 15 residues. Trimming left V 3 bases short and J 0 bases short, with 11 bases between. The chain's CDR3 is CASSQYGSMNTEAFF. CDR3 nucleotides: TGCGCCAGCAGCCAGTACGGATCCATGAACACTGAAGCTTTCTTT.

The CDR3 protein is CSVDRGRNTEAFF. DNA of the CDR3: TGCAGCGTAGACAGGGGCCGGAACACTGAAGCTTTCTTT. The chain is built from TRBV29-1 and TRBJ1-1; 8 positions agree with TRBD1. The germline CDR1 and CDR2 sequences are SQVTM and ANQGSEA. The length of the CDR3 is 13 residues. V was clipped by 6 bases and J by 1 base; unmatched bases: 4. Drawing the rest from reference TRBV29-1 and TRBJ1-1, the complete variable domain is SAVISQKPSRDICQRGTSLTIQCQVDSQVTMMFWYRQQPGQSLTLIATANQGSEATYESGFVIDKFPISRPNLTFSTLTVSNMSPEDSSIYLCSVDRGRNTEAFFGQGTRLTVV.

The rearrangement uses TRBV5-1 and TRBJ2-1, with TRBD2 identical over 8 bases. The CDR3 sequence is 17 residues long. CDR1 and CDR2 from the germline V gene are SGHRS and YFSETQ. The ends lost 0 bases at V and 7 bases at J; junction bases unmatched: 12. The CDR3 region has the DNA TGCGCCAGCAGCTTGGGCCTAGCGGGCCCTTCCGGGAATGAGCAGTTCTTC. Its translation is CASSLGLAGPSGNEQFF.

This clone was seen a single time. The chain combines TRBV5-1 with TRBJ2-3, with a tentative D call TRBD2 (5 bases). Germline CDR1 is SGHRS and CDR2 is YFSETQ. Trimming took 0 bases from V and 0 from J, leaving 11 bases between them. There are 16 residues in the CDR3. The CDR3: CASSLVGGPSTDTQYF. The CDR3 DNA follows: TGCGCCAGCAGCTTGGTGGGCGGGCCTAGCACAGATACGCAGTATTTT. The full variable domain, completed using reference TRBV5-1 and TRBJ2-3, is KAGVTQTPRYLIKTRGQQVTLSCSPISGHRSVSWYQQTPGQGLQFLFEYFSETQRNKGNFPGRFSGRQFSNSRSEMNVSTLELGDSALYLCASSLVGGPSTDTQYFGPGTRLTVL.

The CDR3 is CASSAHPGTSGTNTGELFF. DNA for the CDR3: TGCGCCAGCAGTGCACATCCCGGGACTAGCGGGACGAACACCGGGGAGCTGTTTTTT. V usage is TRBV10-1 and J usage is TRBJ2-2, with TRBD2 matching over 13 bases. This CDR3 has 19 amino acids. Germline V gene sequence: CDR1 WNHNN, CDR2 SYGVQD (reference sequence). The V gene end was trimmed by 4 bases and the J gene end by 0 bases; junction bases not matched to a gene: 8.

The J gene is TRBJ2-7, the V gene TRBV15; D is possibly TRBD1 or TRBD2 (5 bases each). This CDR3 comprises 15 residues. Germline lookup yields CDR1 LNHNV and CDR2 YYDKDF (reference sequence). V shed 4 bases and J shed 6 bases, with 19 bases lying between them. CDR3 region: CATSTPGRPPVEQYF. CDR3 sequence (DNA): TGTGCCACCAGCACCCCGGGACGCCCTCCTGTCGAGCAGTACTTC.

This chain links TRBV5-6 with TRBJ2-1; TRBD2 agrees at 13 bases. The CDR3 spans 17 residues. V lost 4 bases, J lost 1 base, and 5 bases stayed unmatched. CDR1 and CDR2 from the germline V gene are SGHDT and YYEEEE. This CDR3 reads CASSLGLAGVSYNEQFF. The CDR3 DNA is TGTGCCAGCAGCCTCGGACTAGCGGGAGTATCCTACAATGAGCAGTTCTTC.

The chain links TRBV29-1 to TRBJ2-1; TRBD2 agrees at 8 bases. Germline values: CDR1 SQVTM, CDR2 ANQGSEA. CDR3 size: 12 residues. V was pared by 8 bases and J by 9 bases, with 9 bases of the junction left unmatched. The CDR3 loop reads CSSGLAGREQFF. DNA of the CDR3: TGCAGCTCTGGACTAGCCGGTCGTGAGCAGTTCTTC.

The chain couples TRBV9 to TRBJ1-2, with D unresolved. CDR1 is SGDLS and CDR2 is YYNGEE in the germline V gene. CDR3 size: 13 residues. Trimming stripped 4 bases from V and 8 bases from J, with 15 bases between. DNA of the CDR3: TGTGCCAGCAGCCCAATATCGGCATCCGGCTACACCTTC. Residues: CASSPISASGYTF. Filled out from reference TRBV9 and TRBJ1-2, the complete variable domain reads DSGVTQTPKHLITATGQRVTLRCSPRSGDLSVYWYQQSLDQGLQFLIQYYNGEERAKGNILERFSAQQFPDLHSELNLSSLELGDSALYFCASSPISASGYTFGSGTRLTVV.

This sequence joins TRBV4-1 and TRBJ2-1; the D gene is possibly TRBD2 (6 bases). CDR3 length equals 17 residues. Trimming took off 4 bases at V and 5 bases at J, with 21 bases between the two ends. The germline V gene has CDR1 MGHRA and CDR2 YSYEKL. The CDR3 nucleotides are TGCGCCAGCAGCCTCAGATCGTGGCTAGCGTACCACAATGAGCAGTTCTTC. It is translated as CASSLRSWLAYHNEQFF.

The chain is built from TRBV5-4 and TRBJ2-2; 10 bases map to TRBD1. Germline V gene lookup returns CDR1 SGHNT and CDR2 YYREEE (reference sequence). The CDR3 is made up of 15 amino acids. Trimming removed 2 bases from V and 4 bases from J; junction bases left unmatched: 2. The CDR3 here is CASSLGQGVTGELFF. CDR3 coding DNA: TGTGCCAGCAGCTTAGGACAGGGGGTCACCGGGGAGCTGTTTTTT.

This clone was observed a single time. This chain uses TRBV5-1 with TRBJ2-2; the match to TRBD2 covers 7 bases. The CDR3 has 16 residues. Trimming at V came to 1 base and at J to 6 bases, leaving 9 bases not matched to a gene. The V gene's germline CDR1 is SGHRS and CDR2 YFSETQ. In nucleotides, the CDR3 is TGCGCCAGCAGCTTGTGGTGGGAGGGCCTCTCCGGGGAGCTGTTTTTT. It yields the protein CASSLWWEGLSGELFF. Combining the CDR3 with reference TRBV5-1 and TRBJ2-2 gives the whole variable domain KAGVTQTPRYLIKTRGQQVTLSCSPISGHRSVSWYQQTPGQGLQFLFEYFSETQRNKGNFPGRFSGRQFSNSRSEMNVSTLELGDSALYLCASSLWWEGLSGELFFGEGSRLTVL.

V gene TRBV19 combines with J gene TRBJ1-1; possibly TRBD1 for D (5 bases). The CDR3 is 14 amino acids. V was trimmed by 3 bases and J by 4 bases, leaving 12 bases between them. Germline assignment: CDR1 LNHDA and CDR2 SQIVND (reference sequence). CDR3 sequence (DNA): TGTGCCAGTAGTATTCCCTGGGGCGGCACTGAAGCTTTCTTT. It translates to CASSIPWGGTEAFF.

The CDR3 nucleotides read TGTGCCAGCAGCCAAGGACTAGCGGGACACTACGAGCAGTACTTC. It is translated as CASSQGLAGHYEQYF. This chain uses TRBV7-2 with TRBJ2-7; 12 bases line up with TRBD2. Germline lookup yields CDR1 SGHTA and CDR2 FQGNSA. CDR3 length equals 15 residues. The junction had 5 bases not matched to a gene; V was cut back by 5 bases and J by 3 bases. The full variable domain, with the rest looked up from reference TRBV7-2 and TRBJ2-7, is GAGVSQSPSNKVTEKGKDVELRCDPISGHTALYWYRQSLGQGLEFLIYFQGNSAPDKSGLPSDRFSAERTGGSVSTLTIQRTQQEDSAVYLCASSQGLAGHYEQYFGPGTRLTVT.